The 20 T cell receptor beta chains given below trace back to one sample, sequenced in a study of T-cell memory formation after mild COVID-19. A single record per CDR3 protein comes from TCRdb applying MiXCR to the 5' RACE reads. Here the sample spans about 110,000 distinct CDR3 sequences, around an eighth being singletons. Source material: PBMCs or a T cell subset sorted from them (not recorded which). These receptors all come from an adult woman who had mild COVID-19 (a few samples of this study predate the infection). Cell type and time point are not known.

The V and J genes are TRBV12-3 or TRBV12-4 and TRBJ2-3; TRBD2 matches at 9 bases. Trimming cost V 4 bases and J 6 bases; bases outside gene matches: 11. The CDR3 runs to 16 residues. CDR3 bases: TGTGCCAGCAGTTCCCAGGAGCGGGAGGCCGGTGATACGCAGTATTTT. Translated: CASSSQEREAGDTQYF.

This clonotype was picked up many times. J is TRBJ2-7 and V is TRBV7-9; D call uncertain. The germline V gene has CDR1 SEHNR and CDR2 FQNEAQ (reference sequence). The V end was cut by 8 bases, the J end by 2 bases, with 13 bases between. This CDR3 contains 13 residues. CDR3 sequence (DNA): TGTGCCAGCGTCGGAACAGCGACCTACGAGCAGTACTTC. It yields the protein CASVGTATYEQYF.

The CDR3 nucleotides are TGTGCCAGCAGCCTGGGGGACAGCGGGATCAATGAGCAGTTCTTC. Amino acid sequence: CASSLGDSGINEQFF. The chain carries TRBV12-3 or TRBV12-4 and TRBJ2-1, with D perhaps assigned TRBD1 or TRBD2 (7 bases each). The CDR3 runs to 15 residues. V was shortened by 6 bases and J by 6 bases, with 18 bases between the two germline ends.

The genes are TRBV29-1 and TRBJ2-7, with 10 nucleotides matching TRBD1. The CDR3 runs to 16 residues. J was trimmed by 2 bases and V by 0 bases; bases with no gene match: 7. Germline values: CDR1 SQVTM, CDR2 ANQGSEA. CDR3 sequence reads: CSVEDLSGTGAYEQYF. CDR3 bases: TGCAGCGTTGAAGATCTCTCCGGGACAGGGGCCTACGAGCAGTACTTC.

There are a few counts of this clonotype. The chain has TRBV4-3 and TRBJ2-3, with D tentatively TRBD1 (5 bases). This CDR3 spans 15 amino acids. Trimming stripped 0 bases from V and 4 bases from J, with 11 bases between. The V gene's germline CDR1 is LGHNA and CDR2 YSLEER. The CDR3 loop is CASSQDWKGADTQYF. In DNA form, the CDR3 reads TGCGCCAGCAGCCAAGATTGGAAAGGGGCAGATACGCAGTATTTT.

This clonotype was seen a few times. This sequence joins TRBV7-9 and TRBJ2-2; D unresolved. The CDR3 spans 12 residues. In germline, CDR1 is SEHNR, CDR2 FQNEAQ (reference sequence). Trimming left V 3 bases short and J 5 bases short, with 4 bases between. The CDR3: CASSFWTGELFF. CDR3 sequence (DNA): TGTGCCAGCAGCTTTTGGACCGGGGAGCTGTTTTTT.

The V and J genes are TRBV7-9 and TRBJ2-1, with TRBD2 as a possible D gene (5 bases). The germline CDR1 and CDR2 sequences are SEHNR and FQNEAQ (reference sequence). V gave up 5 bases and J gave up 8 bases, with 13 bases separating them. This CDR3 is 13 amino acids long. The CDR3 loop is CASSDGVRDEQFF. DNA of the CDR3: TGTGCCAGCAGCGATGGCGTGAGGGATGAGCAGTTCTTC.

The rearrangement joins TRBV13 to TRBJ1-2, with a possible D match to TRBD1 (5 bases). Trimming took off 0 bases at V and 7 bases at J, with 12 bases between the two ends. This CDR3 is 14 amino acids long. The germline V gene has CDR1 PRHDT and CDR2 FYEKMQ (reference sequence). Written as DNA, the CDR3 is TGTGCCAGCAGCTTAGGGGAGGGGCGAGTTGGCTACACCTTC. Translating it yields CASSLGEGRVGYTF.

This clonotype was counted between two and nine times. The chain carries TRBV19 and TRBJ2-2, with 9 positions matching TRBD1. CDR3 length equals 13 residues. From germline, CDR1 is LNHDA and CDR2 SQIVND (reference sequence). The V gene end was trimmed by 10 bases and the J gene end by 7 bases; junction bases not matched to a gene: 7. The CDR3 bases are TGTGCCACCACACAGGGGGCGTACGGGGAGCTGTTTTTT. Its protein product is CATTQGAYGELFF.

This chain uses TRBV12-3 or TRBV12-4 with TRBJ2-3, with D possibly being TRBD2 (7 bases). Deletions cut 4 bases from V and 2 bases from J, with 13 bases between. The CDR3 runs to 15 residues. This CDR3 reads CASSYRGANTDTQYF. The CDR3 DNA follows: TGTGCCAGCAGTTACCGGGGGGCCAACACAGATACGCAGTATTTT.

A word on this clonotype: The DNA is left out, because the CDR3 cannot be placed on it with certainty; the CDR3 is given as TCRdb lists it. V gene TRBV6-5 combines with J gene TRBJ1-4; no check of the table's D call, TRBD1, against the DNA was made. The CDR3 is made up of 14 amino acids, end residues included. From germline, CDR1 is MNHEY and CDR2 SVGAGI. CDR3 sequence: CASTSGQGDEKLFF.

The rearrangement uses TRBV20-1 and TRBJ2-1; 7 nucleotides agree with TRBD1. The J segment lost 3 bases and the V segment lost 5 bases, leaving 7 bases of the junction unmatched. The CDR3 totals 14 residues. Germline loops: CDR1 DFQATT, CDR2 SNEGSKA (reference sequence). The CDR3 reads CSAWGTEVYNEQFF. The CDR3 DNA sequence: TGCAGTGCTTGGGGGACAGAAGTCTACAATGAGCAGTTCTTC.

The chain links TRBV7-6 to TRBJ2-3; TRBD2 matches 10 bases. Losses at the gene ends were 1 base for V and 0 bases for J; bases not matched to a gene: 4. Germline-derived CDR1 and CDR2 are SGHVS and FNYEAQ. The CDR3 is 17 amino acids. This CDR3 is CASSLGGTSESTDTQYF. The DNA of the CDR3 is TGTGCCAGCAGCTTAGGGGGGACTAGCGAGAGCACAGATACGCAGTATTTT.

This clonotype was recorded many times. The chain is built from TRBV7-9 and TRBJ2-7; TRBD2 matches 7 bases. CDR1 is SEHNR, CDR2 FQNEAQ, per germline (reference sequence). This CDR3 region has 14 residues. V trimming: 5 bases; J trimming: 7 bases; junction bases outside the gene matches: 11. The CDR3 sequence is CASSPGPGAGEQYF. For the CDR3, the DNA is TGTGCCAGCAGCCCAGGCCCGGGAGCGGGAGAGCAGTACTTC.

This sequence joins TRBV11-2 and TRBJ1-4; D possibly corresponds to TRBD1 (6 bases). The CDR3 is 14 amino acids. V lost 5 bases to trimming and J lost 8 bases, with 15 bases between them. Germline values: CDR1 SGHAT, CDR2 FQNNGV. Here the CDR3 reads CASSQYPGEEKLFF. The CDR3 bases are TGTGCCAGCAGCCAATATCCAGGGGAAGAAAAACTGTTTTTT.

This clonotype was observed a handful of times. The CDR3 protein is CASSLSDPETEAFF. CDR3 coding DNA: TGTGCCAGCAGTCTTTCAGACCCTGAAACTGAAGCTTTCTTT. The chain has TRBV27 and TRBJ1-1; D is uncertain. V lost 5 bases and J lost 5, with 15 bases in between. This CDR3 contains 14 residues. Germline V gene data show CDR1 as MNHEY and CDR2 as SMNVEV (reference sequence).

The chain couples TRBV19 to TRBJ2-7; 9 bases agree with TRBD1. There are 15 residues in the CDR3. The germline CDR1 and CDR2 sequences are LNHDA and SQIVND (reference sequence). V lost 7 bases and J lost 3; bases outside the gene matches: 10. CDR3 nucleotide sequence: TGTGCCAGTACCGCCGGGACAGGGCCCCTCTACGAGCAGTACTTC. Protein: CASTAGTGPLYEQYF.

This chain joins TRBV6-6 and TRBJ1-1, with 7 bases aligning to TRBD1. The CDR3 contains 13 residues. The germline CDR1 and CDR2 sequences are MNHNY and SVGAGI (reference sequence). The junction had 5 bases not matched to a gene; V was cut back by 5 bases and J by 5 bases. For the CDR3, the DNA is TGTGCCAGCAGTCCAGGGGGAAGGACTGAAGCTTTCTTT. Residues: CASSPGGRTEAFF.

This clonotype was seen only a few times. This chain links TRBV12-3 or TRBV12-4 with TRBJ2-1, with 12 bases matching TRBD2. Trimming took 5 bases from V and 5 from J; bases not matched to a gene: 4. This CDR3 has 15 residues. CDR3 DNA sequence: TGTGCCAGCAGTATGACTAGCGGGAGCCACAATGAGCAGTTCTTC. Its protein product is CASSMTSGSHNEQFF.

This clonotype was counted at least ten times. The chain uses TRBV5-1 and TRBJ2-3, with 11 bases identical to TRBD2. With V trimmed by 0 bases and J by 7 bases, 4 bases remained unmatched. Germline assignment: CDR1 SGHRS and CDR2 YFSETQ. CDR3 length equals 15 residues. CDR3 sequence reads: CASSLDTSGRNTQYF. The CDR3 DNA sequence: TGCGCCAGCAGCTTGGATACTAGCGGGAGAAATACGCAGTATTTT.